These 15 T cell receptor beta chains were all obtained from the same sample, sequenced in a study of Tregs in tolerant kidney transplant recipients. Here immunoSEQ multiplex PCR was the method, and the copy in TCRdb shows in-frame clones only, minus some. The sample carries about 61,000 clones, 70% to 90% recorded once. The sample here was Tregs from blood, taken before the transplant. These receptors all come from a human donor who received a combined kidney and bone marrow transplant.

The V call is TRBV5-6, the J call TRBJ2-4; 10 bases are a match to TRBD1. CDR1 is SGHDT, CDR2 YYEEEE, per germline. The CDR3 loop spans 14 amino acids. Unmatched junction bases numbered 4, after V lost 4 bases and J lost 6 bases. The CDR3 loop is CASSPGQGRNIQYF. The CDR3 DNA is TGTGCCAGCAGCCCGGGACAGGGGAGAAACATTCAGTACTTC.

CDR3 loop: CASSLMISGANVLTF. Written as DNA, the CDR3 is TGTGCCAGCAGCTTGATGATCTCTGGGGCCAACGTCCTGACTTTC. V gene TRBV5-5 combines with J gene TRBJ2-6; D call uncertain. The germline gives CDR1 SGHKS, CDR2 YYEKEE (reference sequence). V was cut by 1 base and J by 0 bases, with 5 bases left in between. The CDR3 has 15 residues.

The DNA for the CDR3 is TGTGCCAGCAGCTTAAAGAGCAATCAGCCCCAGCATTTT. This sequence encodes CASSLKSNQPQHF. The chain employs TRBV7-2 and TRBJ1-5; D is unclear. V gave up 2 bases and J gave up 1 base, with 3 bases separating them. Looked up from germline, CDR1 is SGHTA and CDR2 is FQGNSA. The CDR3 sequence is 13 residues long.

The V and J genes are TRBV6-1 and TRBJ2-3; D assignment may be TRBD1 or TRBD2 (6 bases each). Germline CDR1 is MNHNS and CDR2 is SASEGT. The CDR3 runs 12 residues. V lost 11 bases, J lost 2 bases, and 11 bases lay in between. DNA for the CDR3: TGTGCCCTGCGGGACAACACAGATACGCAGTATTTT. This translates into CALRDNTDTQYF.

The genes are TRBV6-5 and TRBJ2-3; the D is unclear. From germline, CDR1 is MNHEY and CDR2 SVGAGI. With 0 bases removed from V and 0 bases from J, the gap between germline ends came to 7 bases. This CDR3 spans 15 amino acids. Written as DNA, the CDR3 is TGTGCCAGCAGTTACTCTTACTCTAGCACAGATACGCAGTATTTT. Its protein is CASSYSYSSTDTQYF.

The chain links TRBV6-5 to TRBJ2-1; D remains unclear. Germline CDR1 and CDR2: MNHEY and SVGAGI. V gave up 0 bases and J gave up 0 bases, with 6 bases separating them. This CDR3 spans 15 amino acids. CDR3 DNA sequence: TGTGCCAGCAGTTACTCGTCCAGCTCCTACAATGAGCAGTTCTTC. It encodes CASSYSSSSYNEQFF.

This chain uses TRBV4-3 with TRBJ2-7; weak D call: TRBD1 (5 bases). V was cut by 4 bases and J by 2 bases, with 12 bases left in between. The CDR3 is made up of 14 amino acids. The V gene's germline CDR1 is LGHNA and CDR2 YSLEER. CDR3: CASSPAGQAYEQYF. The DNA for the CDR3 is TGCGCCAGCAGCCCCGCAGGGCAAGCCTACGAGCAGTACTTC.

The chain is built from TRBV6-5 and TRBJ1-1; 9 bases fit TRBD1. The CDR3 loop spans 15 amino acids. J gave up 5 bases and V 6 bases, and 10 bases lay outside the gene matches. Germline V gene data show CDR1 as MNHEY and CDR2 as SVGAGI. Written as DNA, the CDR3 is TGTGCCAGCAGGGGACAGGGACAAGCGGGTACTGAAGCTTTCTTT. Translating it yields CASRGQGQAGTEAFF.

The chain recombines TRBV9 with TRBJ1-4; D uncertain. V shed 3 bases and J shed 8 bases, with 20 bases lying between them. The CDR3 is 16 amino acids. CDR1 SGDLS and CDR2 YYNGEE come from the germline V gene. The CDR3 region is CASSANLGPPKEKLFF. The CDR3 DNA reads TGTGCCAGCAGCGCCAACCTCGGACCACCCAAGGAAAAACTGTTTTTT.

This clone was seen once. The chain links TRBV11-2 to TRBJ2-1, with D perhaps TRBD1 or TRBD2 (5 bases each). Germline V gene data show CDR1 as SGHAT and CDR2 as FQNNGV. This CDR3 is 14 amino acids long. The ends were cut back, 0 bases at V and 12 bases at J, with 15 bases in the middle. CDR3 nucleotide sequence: TGTGCCAGCAGCTTAGATGGGGGATTCATGGGGCAGTTCTTC. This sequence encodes CASSLDGGFMGQFF.

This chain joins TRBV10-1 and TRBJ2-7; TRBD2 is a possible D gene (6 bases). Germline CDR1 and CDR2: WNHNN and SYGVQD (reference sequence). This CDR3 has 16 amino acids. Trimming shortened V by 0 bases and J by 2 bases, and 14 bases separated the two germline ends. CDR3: CASSESYGGNAYEQYF. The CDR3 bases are TGCGCCAGCAGTGAGTCTTACGGGGGTAACGCCTACGAGCAGTACTTC.

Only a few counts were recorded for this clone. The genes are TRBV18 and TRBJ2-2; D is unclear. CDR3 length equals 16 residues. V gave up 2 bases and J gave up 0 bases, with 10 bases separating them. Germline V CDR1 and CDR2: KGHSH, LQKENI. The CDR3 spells CASSPFAGSNTGELFF. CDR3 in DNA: TGTGCCAGCTCACCATTCGCAGGTTCGAACACCGGGGAGCTGTTTTTT.

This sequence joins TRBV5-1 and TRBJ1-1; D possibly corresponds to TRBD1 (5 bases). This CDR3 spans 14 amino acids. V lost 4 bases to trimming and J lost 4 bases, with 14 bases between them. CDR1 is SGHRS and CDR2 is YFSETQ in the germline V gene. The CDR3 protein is CASSPGWRSTEAFF. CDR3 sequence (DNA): TGCGCCAGCAGCCCAGGGTGGAGGAGCACTGAAGCTTTCTTT. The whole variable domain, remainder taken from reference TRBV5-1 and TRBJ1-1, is KAGVTQTPRYLIKTRGQQVTLSCSPISGHRSVSWYQQTPGQGLQFLFEYFSETQRNKGNFPGRFSGRQFSNSRSEMNVSTLELGDSALYLCASSPGWRSTEAFFGQGTRLTVV.

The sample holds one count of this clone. This chain's CDR3 is CASSFSPEREKLFF. CDR3 nucleotides: TGTGCCAGCAGCTTTTCCCCCGAACGGGAAAAACTGTTTTTT. The rearrangement uses TRBV7-9 and TRBJ1-4; no definite D call. Between the trimmed V and J ends, which lost 3 bases and 8 bases, there was a span of 13 bases. Germline CDR1 and CDR2: SEHNR and FQNEAQ (reference sequence). This CDR3 comprises 14 residues.

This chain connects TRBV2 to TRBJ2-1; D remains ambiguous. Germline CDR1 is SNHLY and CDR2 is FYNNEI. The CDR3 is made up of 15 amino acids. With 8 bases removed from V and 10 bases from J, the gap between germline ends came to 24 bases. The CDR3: CASASLRLSNVEQFF. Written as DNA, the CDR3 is TGTGCCAGCGCGAGCTTAAGGCTTTCGAACGTGGAGCAGTTCTTC. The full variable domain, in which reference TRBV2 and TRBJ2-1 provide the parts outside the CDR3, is EPEVTQTPSHQVTQMGQEVILRCVPISNHLYFYWYRQILGQKVEFLVSFYNNEISEKSEIFDDQFSVERPDGSNFTLKIRSTKLEDSAMYFCASASLRLSNVEQFFGPGTRLTVL.